A single T cell receptor (beta chain) is shown here with its context. Its antigen remains unknown. These data are taken from a study of blood T cells in healthy people across ages. Aged about 6 to 100, donors were systemically healthy Caucasians from Russia. With a J-beta primer mix and a sample-barcoded 5' primer, a second PCR ran about 7 to 12 cycles. A single record per CDR3 protein comes from TCRdb applying MiXCR to the 5' RACE reads. The sample lists roughly 1,000,000 distinct CDR3 sequences, under 30% occurring once. Points from the study as a whole: Per million T cells, TCR beta diversity dropped roughly linearly as age increased.

CDR3 size: 12 residues. Germline lookup yields CDR1 MNHEY and CDR2 SVGEGT. The data were also submitted as part of a second study, on T cells of mothers and their children. That study adds: Study donors consisted of a few healthy Caucasian mothers and their six children. Related mother and child pairs showed slightly greater overlap (not significant) than unrelated pairs did.

The specimen sequenced was blood. The V gene is TRBV6-2 or TRBV6-3, the J gene TRBJ2-5, with D uncertain. The J call is doubtful: the DNA matches TRBJ2-7 better. The TCR comes from a girl aged 2 to 10 in good health. CDR3 nucleotides: TGTGCCAGCAGTTACCAAACCTACGAGCAGTACTTC. Amino acids: CASSYQTYEQYF.